These 5 T cell receptor beta chains were all obtained from the same sample, sequenced in a study of regulatory T cells in long-lasting Graves disease. Specified time point: persistent/refractory GD, antithyroid drugs over 5 years with positive TRAb. Extracted PBMC RNA gave rise to the TCR library. Construction of the TCR beta libraries employed iRepertoire HTBI primers in conjunction with Arm-PCR of CDR3 regions. TCRdb re-called the multiplex PCR reads with MiXCR, one entry per CDR3 protein. The table includes 400,000 to 500,000 distinct CDR3 sequences, roughly 20% detected once. Material: peripheral blood mononuclear cells (PBMCs), obtained when the disease was refractory, from a patient treated with antithyroid drugs. These TCRs come from a female donor with Graves disease.

Only a few counts were recorded for this clonotype. The chain carries TRBV24-1 and TRBJ2-2; TRBD1 aligns across 9 bases. Germline CDR1 and CDR2: KGHDR and SFDVKD. This CDR3 contains 15 residues. Trimming cost V 4 bases and J 8 bases; bases outside gene matches: 7. The CDR3 DNA reads as TGTGCCACCAGTGACCGTACAGGGGGCAAAGGGGAGCTGTTTTTT. It codes for CATSDRTGGKGELFF.

The chain has TRBV3-1 and TRBJ2-2; a weak D match, TRBD2 (5 bases). The CDR3 has 21 amino acids. The germline V gene encodes CDR1 LGHDT and CDR2 YNNKEL (reference sequence). Trimming took off 0 bases at V and 6 bases at J, with 29 bases between the two ends. The chain's CDR3 is CASSQDYNTLLVTTSAGELFF. The CDR3 nucleotides read TGTGCCAGCAGCCAAGATTACAATACACTACTAGTTACGACCTCGGCCGGGGAGCTGTTTTTT.

The CDR3 spells CAWTPVGTNYGYTF. The CDR3 DNA follows: TGTGCCTGGACCCCCGTTGGCACTAACTATGGCTACACCTTC. The chain uses TRBV30 and TRBJ1-2; D remains unclear. There are 14 residues in the CDR3. V lost 4 bases and J 0 bases, leaving 12 bases between the germline ends. The V gene's germline CDR1 is GTSNPN and CDR2 SVGIG (reference sequence).

This clonotype was seen many times. This chain uses TRBV18 with TRBJ2-5; 7 nucleotides align to TRBD1. V trimming: 2 bases; J trimming: 5 bases; junction bases outside the gene matches: 8. This CDR3 is built from 15 residues. Germline V gene data show CDR1 as KGHSH and CDR2 as LQKENI. The chain's CDR3 is CASSPYYRGRETQYF. For the CDR3, the DNA is TGTGCCAGCTCACCATACTACAGGGGACGGGAGACCCAGTACTTC.

The gene calls are TRBV6-1 and TRBJ1-2, with TRBD1 as a possible D gene (6 bases). CDR1 MNHNS and CDR2 SASEGT come from the germline V gene. The ends were cut back, 5 bases at V and 4 bases at J, with 14 bases in the middle. There are 14 residues in the CDR3. As DNA, the CDR3 is TGTGCCAGCAGTCTTGCAGGGGACCTCTATGGCTACACCTTC. It codes for CASSLAGDLYGYTF.